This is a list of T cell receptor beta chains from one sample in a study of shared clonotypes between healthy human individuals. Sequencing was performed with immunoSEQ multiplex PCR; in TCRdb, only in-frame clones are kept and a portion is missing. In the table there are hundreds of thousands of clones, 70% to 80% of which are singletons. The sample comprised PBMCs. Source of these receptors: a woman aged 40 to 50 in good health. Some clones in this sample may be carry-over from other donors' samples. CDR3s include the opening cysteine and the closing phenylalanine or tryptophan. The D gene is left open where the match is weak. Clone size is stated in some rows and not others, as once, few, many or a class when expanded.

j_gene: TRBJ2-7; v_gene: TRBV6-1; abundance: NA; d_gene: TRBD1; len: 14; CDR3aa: CASSIGGAGYEQYF; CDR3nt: TGTGCCAGCAGTATAGGGGGCGCAGGTTACGAGCAGTACTTC
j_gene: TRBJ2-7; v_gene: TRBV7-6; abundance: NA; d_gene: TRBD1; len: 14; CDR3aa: CASSPRQGYYEQYF; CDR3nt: TGTGCCAGCAGCCCCCGACAGGGTTACTACGAGCAGTACTTC
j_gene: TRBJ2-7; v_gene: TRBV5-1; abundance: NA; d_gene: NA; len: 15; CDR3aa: CASSRTTDSTYEQYF; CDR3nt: TGCGCCAGCAGCCGAACCACCGACAGCACCTACGAGCAGTACTTC
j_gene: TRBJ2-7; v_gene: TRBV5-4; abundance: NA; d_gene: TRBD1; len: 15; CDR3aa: CASSLRGTASYEQYF; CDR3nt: TGTGCCAGCAGCTTGAGGGGGACAGCTTCCTACGAGCAGTACTTC
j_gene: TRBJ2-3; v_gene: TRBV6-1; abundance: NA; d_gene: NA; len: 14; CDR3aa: CASSWDDSTDTQYF; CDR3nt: TGTGCCAGCAGTTGGGACGACAGCACAGATACGCAGTATTTT
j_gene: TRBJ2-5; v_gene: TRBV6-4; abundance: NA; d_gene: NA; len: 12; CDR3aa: CASSRAQETQYF; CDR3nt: TGTGCCAGCAGCCGGGCCCAAGAGACCCAGTACTTC
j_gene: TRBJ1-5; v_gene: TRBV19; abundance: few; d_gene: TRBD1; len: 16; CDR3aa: CASGGTGGFGNQPQHF; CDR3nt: TGTGCCAGTGGCGGGACAGGGGGCTTCGGCAATCAGCCCCAGCATTTT
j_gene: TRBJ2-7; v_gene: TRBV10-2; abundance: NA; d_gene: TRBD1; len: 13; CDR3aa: CASRQGRGGEQYF; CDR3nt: TGCGCCAGTAGACAGGGGCGAGGTGGCGAGCAGTACTTC
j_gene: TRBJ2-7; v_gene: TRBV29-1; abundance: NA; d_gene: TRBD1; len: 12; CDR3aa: CSARDSAYEQYF; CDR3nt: TGCAGCGCTCGGGACAGTGCCTACGAGCAGTACTTC
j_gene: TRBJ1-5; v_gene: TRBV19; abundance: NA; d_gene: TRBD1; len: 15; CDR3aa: CASSNDRGGNQPQHF; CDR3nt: TGTGCCAGTAGTAACGACAGGGGTGGCAATCAGCCCCAGCATTTT
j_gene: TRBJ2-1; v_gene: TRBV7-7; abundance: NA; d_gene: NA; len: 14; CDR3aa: CASSPVNSYNEQFF; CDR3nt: TGTGCCAGCAGCCCCGTAAACTCCTACAATGAGCAGTTCTTC
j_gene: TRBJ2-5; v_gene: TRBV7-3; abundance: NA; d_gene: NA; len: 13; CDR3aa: CASSLSKQETQYF; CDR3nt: TGTGCCAGCAGCTTAAGTAAACAAGAGACCCAGTACTTC
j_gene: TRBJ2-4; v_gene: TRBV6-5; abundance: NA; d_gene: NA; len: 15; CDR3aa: CASSFDGLAKNIQYF; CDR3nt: TGTGCCAGCAGTTTTGACGGACTAGCCAAAAACATTCAGTACTTC
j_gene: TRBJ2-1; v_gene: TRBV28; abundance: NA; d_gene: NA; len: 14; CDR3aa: CASRDAGAAREQFF; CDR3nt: TGTGCCAGCAGAGATGCCGGGGCCGCCCGAGAGCAGTTCTTC
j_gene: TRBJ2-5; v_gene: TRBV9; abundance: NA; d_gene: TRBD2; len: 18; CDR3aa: CASSATLRLAGGEETQYF; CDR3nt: TGTGCCAGCAGCGCCACTTTACGACTAGCGGGAGGGGAGGAGACCCAGTACTTC
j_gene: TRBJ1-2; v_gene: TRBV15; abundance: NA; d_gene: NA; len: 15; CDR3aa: CATSREPGRGYGYTF; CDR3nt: TGTGCCACCAGCAGAGAACCGGGAAGGGGCTATGGCTACACCTTC
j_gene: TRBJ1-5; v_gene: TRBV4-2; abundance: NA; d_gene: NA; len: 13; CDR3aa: CASSQRVDQPQHF; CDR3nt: TGTGCCAGCAGCCAAAGGGTCGATCAGCCCCAGCATTTT
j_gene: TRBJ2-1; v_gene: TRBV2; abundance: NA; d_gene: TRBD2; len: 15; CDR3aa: CASSPTSGRSNEQFF; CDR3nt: TGTGCCAGCAGTCCGACTAGCGGGAGATCGAATGAGCAGTTCTTC
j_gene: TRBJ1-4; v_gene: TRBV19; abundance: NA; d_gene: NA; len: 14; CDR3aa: CASRSQRTNEKLFF; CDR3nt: TGTGCCAGTAGGTCCCAGAGAACTAATGAAAAACTGTTTTTT
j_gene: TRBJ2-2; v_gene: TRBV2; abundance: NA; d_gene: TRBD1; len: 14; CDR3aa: CAKRQGVNTGELFF; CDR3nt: TGTGCCAAGCGACAGGGGGTGAACACCGGGGAGCTGTTTTTT
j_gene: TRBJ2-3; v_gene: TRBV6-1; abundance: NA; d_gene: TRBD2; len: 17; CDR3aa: CASSEDSLAASTDTQYF; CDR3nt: TGTGCCAGCAGTGAAGACTCGCTAGCGGCTAGCACAGATACGCAGTATTTT
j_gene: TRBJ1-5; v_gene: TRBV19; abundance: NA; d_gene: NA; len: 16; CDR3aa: CASSLRRGGSNQPQHF; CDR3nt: TGTGCCAGTAGCCTTAGGCGGGGTGGGAGCAATCAGCCCCAGCATTTT
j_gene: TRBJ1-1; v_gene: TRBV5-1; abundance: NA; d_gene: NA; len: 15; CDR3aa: CASSLAFGQNTEAFF; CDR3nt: TGCGCCAGCAGCTTGGCCTTTGGACAGAACACTGAAGCTTTCTTT
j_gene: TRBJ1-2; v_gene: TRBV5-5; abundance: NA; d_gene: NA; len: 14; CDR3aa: CASSPGTLISGYTF; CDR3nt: TGTGCCAGCAGTCCCGGGACATTAATTTCTGGCTACACCTTC
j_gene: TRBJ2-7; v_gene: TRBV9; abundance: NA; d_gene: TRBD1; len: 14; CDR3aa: CASSGTGYPYEQYF; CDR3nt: TGTGCCAGCAGTGGGACAGGGTACCCCTACGAGCAGTACTTC
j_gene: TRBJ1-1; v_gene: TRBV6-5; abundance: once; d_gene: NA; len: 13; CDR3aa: CASSYSIGTGAFF; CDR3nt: TGTGCCAGCAGTTACTCGATAGGGACGGGCGCTTTCTTT
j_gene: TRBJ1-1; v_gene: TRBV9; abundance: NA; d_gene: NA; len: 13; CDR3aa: CASSVAGLPEAFF; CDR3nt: TGTGCCAGCAGCGTCGCAGGGTTACCTGAAGCTTTCTTT
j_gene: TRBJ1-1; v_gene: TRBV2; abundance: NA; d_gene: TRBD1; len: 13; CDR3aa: CASMGQPNTEAFF; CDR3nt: TGTGCCAGCATGGGACAGCCGAACACTGAAGCTTTCTTT
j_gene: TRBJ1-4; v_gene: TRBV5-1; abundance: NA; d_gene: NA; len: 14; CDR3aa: CASSLEGANEKLFF; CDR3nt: TGCGCCAGCAGCTTGGAGGGGGCTAATGAAAAACTGTTTTTT